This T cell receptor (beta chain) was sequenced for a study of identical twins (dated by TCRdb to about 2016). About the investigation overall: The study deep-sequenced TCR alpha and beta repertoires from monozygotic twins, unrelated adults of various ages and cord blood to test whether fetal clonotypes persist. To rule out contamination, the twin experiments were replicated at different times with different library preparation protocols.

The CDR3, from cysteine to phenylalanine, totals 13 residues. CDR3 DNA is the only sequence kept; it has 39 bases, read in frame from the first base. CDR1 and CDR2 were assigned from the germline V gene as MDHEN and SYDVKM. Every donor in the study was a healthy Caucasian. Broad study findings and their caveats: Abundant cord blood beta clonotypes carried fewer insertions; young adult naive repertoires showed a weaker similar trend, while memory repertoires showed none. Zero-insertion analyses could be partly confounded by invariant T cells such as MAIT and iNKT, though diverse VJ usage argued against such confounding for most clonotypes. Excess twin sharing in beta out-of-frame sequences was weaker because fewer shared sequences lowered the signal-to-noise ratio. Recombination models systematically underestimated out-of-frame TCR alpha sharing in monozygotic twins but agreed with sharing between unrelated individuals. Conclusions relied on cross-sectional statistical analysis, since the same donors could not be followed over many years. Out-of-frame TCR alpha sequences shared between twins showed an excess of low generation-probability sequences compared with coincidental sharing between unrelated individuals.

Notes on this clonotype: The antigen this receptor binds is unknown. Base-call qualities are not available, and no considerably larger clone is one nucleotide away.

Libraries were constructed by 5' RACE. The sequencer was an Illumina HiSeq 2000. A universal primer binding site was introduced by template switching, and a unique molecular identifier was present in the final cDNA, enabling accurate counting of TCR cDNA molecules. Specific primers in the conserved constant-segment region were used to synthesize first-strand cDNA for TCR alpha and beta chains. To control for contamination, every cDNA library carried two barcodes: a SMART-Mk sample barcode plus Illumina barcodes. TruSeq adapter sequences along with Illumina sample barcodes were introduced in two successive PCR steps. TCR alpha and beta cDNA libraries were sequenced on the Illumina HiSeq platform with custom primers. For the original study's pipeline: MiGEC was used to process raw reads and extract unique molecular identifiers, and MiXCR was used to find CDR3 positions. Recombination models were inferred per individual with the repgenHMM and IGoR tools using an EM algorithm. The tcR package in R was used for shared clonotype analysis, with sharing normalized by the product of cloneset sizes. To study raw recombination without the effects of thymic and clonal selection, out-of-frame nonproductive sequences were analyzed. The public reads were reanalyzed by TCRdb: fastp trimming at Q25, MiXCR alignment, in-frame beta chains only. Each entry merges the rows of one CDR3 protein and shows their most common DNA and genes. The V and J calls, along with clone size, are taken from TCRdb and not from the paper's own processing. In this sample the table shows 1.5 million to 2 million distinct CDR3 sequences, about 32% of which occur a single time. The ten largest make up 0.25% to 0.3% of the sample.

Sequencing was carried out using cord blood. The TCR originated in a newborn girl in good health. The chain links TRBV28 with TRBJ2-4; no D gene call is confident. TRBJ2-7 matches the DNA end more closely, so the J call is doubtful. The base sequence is TGTGCCAGCACTCCCGGGTCTCACTACGAGCAGTACTTC. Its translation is CASTPGSHYEQYF.